This T cell receptor (beta chain) derives from a study of Graves' ophthalmopathy and Graves' hyperthyroidism. Across the whole study: Researchers obtained peripheral blood at initial diagnosis, before any treatment had begun.

The authors isolated PBMCs from 9.5 to 10 ml of fresh peripheral blood. TCR beta CDR3 amplification used RNA transcripts. HTBI primers primed a first-round RT-PCR, and a second-round multiplex PCR followed. TCRdb re-called the multiplex PCR reads with MiXCR, one entry per CDR3 protein. The table lists about 620,000 distinct CDR3 sequences, roughly 20% of them singletons. Notes on the study in general: Progression of ophthalmopathy was predicted by the model with about 68% sensitivity and about 72% specificity.

This clonotype was seen many times. Its cognate antigen is unknown. No DNA is shown, since the ends of the CDR3 on it are uncertain; the CDR3 is the one TCRdb lists. The CDR3 is 14 amino acids in total, end residues counted. Germline V gene sequence: CDR1 SGHDT, CDR2 YYEEEE. The V call is TRBV5-6, the J call TRBJ2-4; TRBD1 is the table's D call and was not checked against the DNA. Specimen: peripheral blood. The clonotype comes from a woman under 30 with stable Graves' hyperthyroidism. Some clones in this sample may be carry-over from other donors' samples. The CDR3 region is CASSVGQGANIKYF.